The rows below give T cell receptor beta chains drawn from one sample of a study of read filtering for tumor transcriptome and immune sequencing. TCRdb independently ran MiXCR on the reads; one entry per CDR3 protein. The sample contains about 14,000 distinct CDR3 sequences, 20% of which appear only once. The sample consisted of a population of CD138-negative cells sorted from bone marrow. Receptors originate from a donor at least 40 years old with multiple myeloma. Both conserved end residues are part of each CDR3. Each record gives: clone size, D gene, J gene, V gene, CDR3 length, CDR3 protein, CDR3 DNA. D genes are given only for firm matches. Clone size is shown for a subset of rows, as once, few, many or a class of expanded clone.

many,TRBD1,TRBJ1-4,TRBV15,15,CATSRDRRGREKLFF,TGTGCCACTAGCAGAGATAGAAGGGGGCGGGAAAAACTGTTTTTT
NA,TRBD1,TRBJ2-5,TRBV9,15,CASSTTGTGEETQYF,TGTGCCAGCAGCACCACCGGGACAGGAGAAGAGACCCAGTACTTC
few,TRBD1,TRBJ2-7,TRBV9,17,CASRDFTGTGTIYEQYF,TGTGCCAGCAGGGATTTCACCGGGACAGGGACGATCTACGAGCAGTACTTC
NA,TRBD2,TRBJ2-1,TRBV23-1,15,CASSPPAGDFNEQFF,TGCGCCAGCAGTCCCCCAGCGGGAGATTTCAATGAGCAGTTCTTC
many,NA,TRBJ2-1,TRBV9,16,CASSVRSRSSYNEQFF,TGTGCCAGCAGCGTTAGAAGCCGTAGCTCCTACAATGAGCAGTTCTTC
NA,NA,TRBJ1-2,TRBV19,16,CTSSITVVNVNYGYTF,TGTACCAGTAGTATAACTGTCGTCAATGTTAACTATGGCTACACCTTC
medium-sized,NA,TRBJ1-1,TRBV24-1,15,CATSDSDRTSTEAFF,TGTGCCACCAGTGACTCAGACAGGACCAGCACTGAAGCTTTCTTT
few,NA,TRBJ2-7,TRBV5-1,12,CASSLGWGEQYF,TGCGCCAGCAGCTTAGGGTGGGGCGAGCAGTACTTC
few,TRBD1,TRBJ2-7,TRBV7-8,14,CASSLQGDSYEQYF,TGTGCCAGCAGCTTACAGGGGGACTCCTACGAGCAGTACTTC
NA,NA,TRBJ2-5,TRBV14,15,CASSQGPGHQETQYF,TGTGCCAGCAGCCAGGGGCCGGGACACCAAGAGACCCAGTACTTC
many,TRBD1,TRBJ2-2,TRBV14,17,CASSQGTGTETTGELFF,TGTGCCAGCAGCCAAGGAACCGGGACAGAGACAACCGGGGAGCTGTTTTTT
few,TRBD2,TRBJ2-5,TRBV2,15,CASRGGLAAQETQYF,TGTGCCAGCAGGGGTGGACTAGCGGCCCAAGAGACCCAGTACTTC
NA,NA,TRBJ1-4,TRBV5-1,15,CTSSPEGVNNEKLFF,TGCACCAGCAGCCCCGAAGGGGTGAACAATGAAAAACTGTTTTTT
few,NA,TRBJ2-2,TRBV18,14,CASSPKKDTGELFF,TGTGCCAGCTCACCAAAAAAGGACACCGGGGAGCTGTTTTTT
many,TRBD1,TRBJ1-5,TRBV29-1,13,CSVGTGRGQPQHF,TGCAGCGTAGGGACAGGGCGCGGCCAGCCCCAGCATTTT
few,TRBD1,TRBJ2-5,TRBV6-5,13,CASRSQGAGTQYF,TGTGCCAGCAGGTCACAGGGGGCAGGGACCCAGTACTTC
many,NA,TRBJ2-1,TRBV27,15,CASSTSEISYNEQFF,TGTGCCAGCTCCACTTCAGAAATCTCCTACAATGAGCAGTTCTTC
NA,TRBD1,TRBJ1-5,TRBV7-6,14,CASSPDRGDQPQHF,TGTGCCAGCAGCCCCGACAGGGGCGATCAGCCCCAGCATTTT
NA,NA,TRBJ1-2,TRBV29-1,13,CSVEKQANYGYTF,TGCAGCGTTGAAAAGCAGGCTAACTATGGCTACACCTTC
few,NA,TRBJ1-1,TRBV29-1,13,CSVGRSGAGEAFF,TGCAGCGTTGGACGATCAGGGGCAGGTGAAGCTTTCTTT
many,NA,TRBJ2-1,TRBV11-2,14,CASSLDRIYNEQFF,TGTGCCAGCAGCTTAGATAGAATATACAATGAGCAGTTCTTC
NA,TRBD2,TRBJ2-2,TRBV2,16,CASSARGLALTGELFF,TGTGCCAGCAGTGCCCGGGGACTAGCGTTAACCGGGGAGCTGTTTTTT
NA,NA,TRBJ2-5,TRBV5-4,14,CASSLEGSRETQYF,TGTGCCAGCAGCTTGGAGGGGTCGCGGGAGACCCAGTACTTC
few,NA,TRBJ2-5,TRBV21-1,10,CASSKQGAPF,TGTGCCAGCAGCAAACAGGGGGCCCCCTTC
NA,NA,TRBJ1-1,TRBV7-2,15,CASSLALQGGTEAFF,TGTGCCAGCAGCTTAGCGCTGCAGGGTGGAACTGAAGCTTTCTTT